Here is one TCR beta chain with its context. Antigen specificity is unknown. The junction shows a germline mismatch at one end, possibly a read error. Germline V gene lookup returns CDR1 SGHAT and CDR2 FQDESV (reference sequence). This CDR3 has 14 amino acids. Primed by a sample-barcoded 5' primer and a J-beta primer mix, a second PCR proceeded for about 6 to 11 cycles. Every single cDNA molecule received a tag from a template-switch adaptor with 12 random nucleotides. TCRdb processed the 5' RACE reads anew with MiXCR; each CDR3 protein has one entry. The table shows just over 1 million distinct CDR3 sequences, with less than 50% occurring only once. The data were taken from a study of blood T cells in healthy people across ages. Whole-study results and caveats: Those diversity estimates obtained from one million T cells were thought to be underestimates. Because sorting was not performed, PBMCs prevented conclusive naive versus antigen-experienced comparison.

The chain is built from TRBV11-1 and TRBJ2-7; tentatively, D is TRBD1 (6 bases). Sequencing input: blood. This TCR was sampled from a woman aged 55-69 years in good health. The CDR3 protein is CAGSFRQVTYEQYF. The CDR3 coding sequence is TGTGCCGGCAGCTTTCGACAGGTCACCTACGAGCAGTACTTC.